This T cell receptor (beta chain) was observed in a study of brain T cells in children with intractable seizures. The J segment lost 4 bases and the V segment lost 8 bases, leaving 9 bases of the junction unmatched. Germline V gene lookup returns CDR1 SNHLY and CDR2 FYNNEI. The CDR3 extends over 14 amino acids. Surgery cases with the highest brain T cell transcript signatures were chosen for sequencing. At least one anti-epileptic drug was given before surgery. Clones were read by immunoSEQ multiplex PCR, and TCRdb kept only the in-frame ones, dropping some. The sample records roughly 64,000 clones, 90% to 97% being singletons. On this clone itself: Its antigen is as yet unknown.

Study-level points and caveats: Pre- and post-surgery blood differed in depth, so pre-surgery absences may be undersampling. Only CDR3 sequence similarity suggested viral specificity, without known HCMV serostatus.

The chain links TRBV2 to TRBJ1-2; 8 positions agree with TRBD1. The source of this sequence is a boy under three years old with focal cortical dysplasia and intractable seizures. Sample: peripheral blood, taken at surgery. In DNA form, the CDR3 reads TGTGCCAGCCGACCCCGACAGGGGACCTATGGCTACACCTTC. Protein: CASRPRQGTYGYTF.